This entry describes one TCR beta chain. What it recognizes is unknown. The study ran its PCR with 60 Vbeta and 13 Jbeta primers. Only in-frame clones appear in the TCRdb table, and some are missing; sequencing was by immunoSEQ multiplex PCR. Of some 190,000 clones in the sample, roughly 80% are singletons; the top ten hold about 1.5%. The sample belongs to a study of cytomegalovirus exposure and HLA in healthy donors. Findings of the study overall: CMV serostatus was the only immune exposure information that was available. Analysis was carried out at a later point, and it linked a missense DCLRE1C variant to TCR beta V- and J-gene trimming. What a later analysis reportedly showed was that an Asian-associated ancestry cluster had fewer N-insertions than the approximately 720-donor mean. In an earlier analysis, productive rearrangement rates for most beta V segments clustered near 90% or 30%.

Germline V lookup: CDR1 SGHTA, CDR2 FQGNSA. The CDR3 has 18 amino acids. V was cut by 1 base and J by 1 base, with 18 bases left in between. Material for sequencing was PBMCs. The chain uses TRBV7-2 and TRBJ2-3, with a weak D call TRBD2 (6 bases). The sequence came from a man aged 40-49 years in good health and CMV-seronegative. The CDR3 coding sequence is TGTGCCAGCAGCTTAGGGGCTTTAGGAGGGGCGGGCACAGATACGCAGTATTTT. Translated: CASSLGALGGAGTDTQYF.